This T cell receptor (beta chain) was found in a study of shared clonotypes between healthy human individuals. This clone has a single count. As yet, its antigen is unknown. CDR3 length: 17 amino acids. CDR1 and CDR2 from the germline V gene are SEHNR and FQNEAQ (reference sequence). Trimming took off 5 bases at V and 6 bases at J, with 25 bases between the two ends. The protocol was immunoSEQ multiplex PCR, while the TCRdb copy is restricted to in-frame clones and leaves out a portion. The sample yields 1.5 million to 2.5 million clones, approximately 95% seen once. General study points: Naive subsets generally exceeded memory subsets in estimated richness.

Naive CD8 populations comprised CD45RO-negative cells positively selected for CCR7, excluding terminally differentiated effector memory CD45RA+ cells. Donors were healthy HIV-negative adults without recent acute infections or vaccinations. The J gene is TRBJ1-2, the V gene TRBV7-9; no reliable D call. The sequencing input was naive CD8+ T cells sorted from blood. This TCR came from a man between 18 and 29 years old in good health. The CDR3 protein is CASSVVGWQEGLDGYTF. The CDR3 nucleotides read TGTGCCAGCAGCGTCGTGGGGTGGCAGGAAGGACTTGATGGCTACACCTTC.